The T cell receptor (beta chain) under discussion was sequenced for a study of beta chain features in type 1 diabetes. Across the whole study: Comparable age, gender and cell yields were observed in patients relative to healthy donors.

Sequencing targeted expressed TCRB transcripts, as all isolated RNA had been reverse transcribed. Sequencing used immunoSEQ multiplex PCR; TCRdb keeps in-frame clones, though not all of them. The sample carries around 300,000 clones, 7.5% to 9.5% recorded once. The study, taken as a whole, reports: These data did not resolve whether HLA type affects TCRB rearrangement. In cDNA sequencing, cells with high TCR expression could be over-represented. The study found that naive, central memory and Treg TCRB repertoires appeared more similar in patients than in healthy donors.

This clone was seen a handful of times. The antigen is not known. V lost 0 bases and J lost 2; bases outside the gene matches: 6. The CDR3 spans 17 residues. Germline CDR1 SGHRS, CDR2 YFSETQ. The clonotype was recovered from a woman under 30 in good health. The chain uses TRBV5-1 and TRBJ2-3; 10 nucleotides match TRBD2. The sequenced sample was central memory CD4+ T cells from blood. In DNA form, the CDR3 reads TGCGCCAGCAGCTTGGAGGCTAGCGGGGGCCCCACAGATACGCAGTATTTT. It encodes CASSLEASGGPTDTQYF.